These 19 T cell receptor beta chains originate from one sample sequenced in a study of blood T cell repertoires in COVID-19. TCRdb's table, derived via immunoSEQ multiplex PCR, lists solely in-frame clones and lacks some. The table has 350,000 or so clones, roughly 84% seen once. The sequencing sample was made of PBMCs or T cells enriched from blood (not recorded which). These TCRs come from a woman aged 30 to 39 who had recovered from COVID-19.

The chain uses TRBV24-1 and TRBJ2-1; 10 nucleotides match TRBD2. The CDR3 sequence is 17 residues long. Germline CDR1 and CDR2: KGHDR and SFDVKD. The junction had 11 bases not matched to a gene; V was cut back by 4 bases and J by 6 bases. The DNA of the CDR3 is TGTGCCACCAGTGACACCCGAACTAGCGGGGTTATCAATGAGCAGTTCTTC. It yields the protein CATSDTRTSGVINEQFF.

CDR3 in amino acids: CACTRSGSNQPQHF. The CDR3 nucleotides are TGTGCCTGCACCAGGTCAGGGAGCAATCAGCCCCAGCATTTT. The chain links TRBV30 to TRBJ1-5, with a tentative D call TRBD1 (5 bases). Germline CDR1 and CDR2: GTSNPN and SVGIG (reference sequence). This CDR3 has 14 amino acids. V lost 6 bases to trimming and J lost 1 base, with 13 bases between them. The variable domain in full, completed from reference TRBV30 and TRBJ1-5, reads SQTIHQWPATLVQPVGSPLSLECTVEGTSNPNLYWYRQAAGRGLQLLFYSVGIGQISSEVPQNLSASRPQDRQFILSSKKLLLSDSGFYLCACTRSGSNQPQHFGDGTRLSIL.

V usage is TRBV13 and J usage is TRBJ2-5; D might be TRBD1 (6 bases). Germline V CDR1 and CDR2: PRHDT, FYEKMQ (reference sequence). This CDR3 is built from 15 residues. Trimming took 2 bases from V and 5 from J, leaving 15 bases between them. The CDR3: CASSLSRGPEETQYF. DNA for the CDR3: TGTGCCAGCAGCTTATCCAGGGGCCCTGAGGAGACCCAGTACTTC.

The V and J genes are TRBV5-5 and TRBJ1-2; 8 positions agree with TRBD1. Trimming at V came to 0 bases and at J to 4 bases, leaving 5 bases not matched to a gene. This CDR3 has 15 residues. CDR1 and CDR2 from the germline V gene are SGHKS and YYEKEE (reference sequence). The CDR3 spells CASSLEGQALYGYTF. The CDR3, as DNA: TGTGCCAGCAGCTTGGAGGGACAGGCGCTCTATGGCTACACCTTC. Using reference TRBV5-5 and TRBJ1-2 for the parts outside the CDR3, the full variable domain is DAGVTQSPTHLIKTRGQQVTLRCSPISGHKSVSWYQQVLGQGPQFIFQYYEKEERGRGNFPDRFSARQFPNYSSELNVNALLLGDSALYLCASSLEGQALYGYTFGSGTRLTVV.

The chain uses TRBV5-1 and TRBJ2-3; the match to TRBD2 covers 11 bases. CDR1 and CDR2 from the germline V gene are SGHRS and YFSETQ. The CDR3 totals 16 residues. V trimming: 4 bases; J trimming: 3 bases; junction bases outside the gene matches: 7. The CDR3 DNA reads as TGCGCCAGCAGCCCGGGACTAGCGGATTTGACAGATACGCAGTATTTT. Protein sequence: CASSPGLADLTDTQYF.

The chain uses TRBV19 and TRBJ2-3; D may be TRBD2 (6 bases). This CDR3 has 16 residues. Between the trimmed V and J ends, which lost 6 bases and 0 bases, there was a span of 16 bases. In germline, CDR1 is LNHDA, CDR2 SQIVND (reference sequence). CDR3 bases: TGTGCCAGTAGCCCCAAGTGGGGGACTAGCACAGATACGCAGTATTTT. Translated, it gives CASSPKWGTSTDTQYF.

This clone turned up a few times. The chain combines TRBV10-3 with TRBJ1-1; D perhaps matches TRBD1 (6 bases). The V and J ends lost 4 bases and 5 bases respectively, with 11 bases between them. The CDR3 runs to 13 residues. Germline values: CDR1 ENHRY, CDR2 SYGVKD. The CDR3 nucleotides read TGTGCCATCAGTGGGGGGCGTCAAACTGAAGCTTTCTTT. Its translation is CAISGGRQTEAFF.

The CDR3 DNA is TGTGCCATCAGTGATCAGAGGCGGGGGCTTACCGGGGATGAGCAGTTCTTC. Amino acids: CAISDQRRGLTGDEQFF. This chain uses TRBV10-3 with TRBJ2-1; D may be TRBD2 (7 bases). Germline CDR1 is ENHRY and CDR2 is SYGVKD. V gave up 3 bases and J gave up 8 bases, with 23 bases separating them. The CDR3 has 17 residues.

V usage is TRBV5-5 and J usage is TRBJ2-3; 11 bases are shared with TRBD2. This CDR3 comprises 17 residues. The germline V gene encodes CDR1 SGHKS and CDR2 YYEKEE (reference sequence). V lost 3 bases and J lost 8; bases outside the gene matches: 14. The CDR3 region has the DNA TGTGCCAGCAGCTCAAGCGGGACTAGCGGCACAAGTGGTACGCAGTATTTT. Its translation: CASSSSGTSGTSGTQYF.

This clone came up a few times. The chain recombines TRBV7-6 with TRBJ2-2; 7 positions agree with TRBD2. CDR3 length equals 14 residues. The V and J ends lost 3 bases and 4 bases, in that order; junction bases with no gene match: 2. CDR1 is SGHVS, CDR2 FNYEAQ, per germline. CDR3 region: CASSFREGTGELFF. CDR3 nucleotides: TGTGCCAGCAGCTTCAGGGAGGGCACCGGGGAGCTGTTTTTT.

The chain recombines TRBV2 with TRBJ1-5, with D possibly being TRBD1 (5 bases). Per the germline V gene, CDR1 is SNHLY and CDR2 is FYNNEI. The V end was cut by 2 bases, the J end by 5 bases, with 16 bases between. The CDR3 sequence is 16 residues long. The DNA of the CDR3 is TGTGCCAGCAGTGAATCGAGTTGGGGGAGGGATCAGCCCCAGCATTTT. This sequence encodes CASSESSWGRDQPQHF. The complete variable domain, with remaining parts taken from reference TRBV2 and TRBJ1-5, reads EPEVTQTPSHQVTQMGQEVILRCVPISNHLYFYWYRQILGQKVEFLVSFYNNEISEKSEIFDDQFSVERPDGSNFTLKIRSTKLEDSAMYFCASSESSWGRDQPQHFGDGTRLSIL.

The V call is TRBV6-5, the J call TRBJ1-6; D is unresolved. CDR3 length: 14 residues. Trimming removed 2 bases from V and 6 bases from J, with 8 bases in between. The germline V gene encodes CDR1 MNHEY and CDR2 SVGAGI. CDR3 nucleotide sequence: TGTGCCAGCAGTTACCCAGAAACTAATTCACCCCTCCACTTT. Protein sequence: CASSYPETNSPLHF.

This rearrangement joins TRBV5-1 to TRBJ2-3, with 8 bases aligning to TRBD1. CDR1 and CDR2 (germline): SGHRS, YFSETQ. CDR3 length: 14 residues. J lost 6 bases, V lost 1 base, and 4 bases had no gene match. CDR3 coding DNA: TGCGCCAGCAGCTTGAGACAGGGGATGGATACGCAGTATTTT. Its protein product is CASSLRQGMDTQYF.

The genes are TRBV5-3 and TRBJ1-2; 9 bases map to TRBD1. TRBV5-3 qualifies as an ORF whose function is uncertain. This CDR3 region has 17 residues. After removal of 1 base from V and 0 bases from J, the junction contained 7 bases not matched to a gene. The chain's CDR3 is CARSLISDRGSNYGYTF. CDR3 nucleotide sequence: TGTGCCAGAAGCTTGATCTCGGACAGGGGCTCTAACTATGGCTACACCTTC.

V usage is TRBV13 and J usage is TRBJ2-7; 10 positions agree with TRBD1. Germline V gene data show CDR1 as PRHDT and CDR2 as FYEKMQ (reference sequence). This CDR3 is 14 amino acids long. J lost 5 bases, V lost 5 bases, and 6 bases had no gene match. The CDR3 loop reads CASSMTGGGNEQYF. The CDR3 region has the DNA TGTGCCAGCAGCATGACAGGGGGCGGCAACGAGCAGTACTTC.

J is TRBJ2-5 and V is TRBV29-1; 7 positions agree with TRBD1. The CDR3 consists of 12 residues. Germline V gene lookup returns CDR1 SQVTM and CDR2 ANQGSEA. The J segment lost 5 bases and the V segment lost 6 bases, leaving 6 bases of the junction unmatched. This chain's CDR3 is CSVRGRGETQYF. The CDR3 coding sequence is TGCAGCGTAAGGGGGCGAGGGGAGACCCAGTACTTC.

The chain links TRBV5-1 to TRBJ2-7, with TRBD1 matching over 10 bases. V was pared by 0 bases and J by 4 bases, with 7 bases of the junction left unmatched. The CDR3 has 16 residues. Germline assignment: CDR1 SGHRS and CDR2 YFSETQ. The chain's CDR3 is CASSLETGGLGYEQYF. CDR3 sequence (DNA): TGCGCCAGCAGCTTGGAGACAGGGGGCTTAGGTTACGAGCAGTACTTC. The whole variable domain, filled in from reference TRBV5-1 and TRBJ2-7, reads KAGVTQTPRYLIKTRGQQVTLSCSPISGHRSVSWYQQTPGQGLQFLFEYFSETQRNKGNFPGRFSGRQFSNSRSEMNVSTLELGDSALYLCASSLETGGLGYEQYFGPGTRLTVT.

This chain links TRBV20-1 with TRBJ2-7; possible D gene TRBD1, 6 bases. Germline assignment: CDR1 DFQATT and CDR2 SNEGSKA (reference sequence). The CDR3 totals 11 residues. Deletions cut 6 bases from V and 6 bases from J, with 12 bases between. Written as DNA, the CDR3 is TGCAGTGCCATCAGGGGTGGCGAGCAGTACTTC. Translated, it gives CSAIRGGEQYF.

V usage is TRBV2 and J usage is TRBJ2-1; the match to TRBD2 covers 11 bases. The CDR3 sequence is 17 residues long. Per germline, CDR1 SNHLY and CDR2 FYNNEI. The V segment lost 7 bases and the J segment 6 bases; nucleotides outside the gene matches: 14. DNA for the CDR3: TGTGCCAGCACTTATCTAGCGGGGGGCACAGGCGGCAATGAGCAGTTCTTC. This codes for CASTYLAGGTGGNEQFF.